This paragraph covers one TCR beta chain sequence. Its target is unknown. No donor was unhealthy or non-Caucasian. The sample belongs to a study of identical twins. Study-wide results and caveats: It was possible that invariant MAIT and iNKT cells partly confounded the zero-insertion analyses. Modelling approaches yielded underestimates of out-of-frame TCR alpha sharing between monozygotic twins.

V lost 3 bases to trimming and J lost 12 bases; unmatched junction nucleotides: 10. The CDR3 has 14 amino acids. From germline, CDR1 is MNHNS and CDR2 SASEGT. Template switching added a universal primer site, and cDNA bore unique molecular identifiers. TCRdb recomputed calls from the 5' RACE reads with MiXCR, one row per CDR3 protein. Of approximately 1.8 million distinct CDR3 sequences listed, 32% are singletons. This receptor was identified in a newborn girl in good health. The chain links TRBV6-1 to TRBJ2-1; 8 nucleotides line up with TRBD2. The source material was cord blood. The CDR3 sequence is CASSDYGLAFGQFF. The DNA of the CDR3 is TGTGCCAGCAGTGATTATGGACTAGCATTTGGGCAGTTCTTC.